The subject of this entry is one TCR beta chain. Ten or more counts support this clonotype. This clone's antigen is unknown. Base qualities were left out, and no much larger clone turns up one base away. Libraries were prepared through PCR. Sequencing was carried out with a NextSeq 500. Bulk TCR libraries were generated as previously described, with the TCR primers listed in Table S5 used. Purification of total RNA was performed with the Qiagen AllPrep DNA/RNA kit. Before any analysis, reads coming from multiple sequencing runs of the same library were combined into one pool. Per the source publication's procedure: Reads were retained only if the reads had an exact TCR constant sequence, and the retained reads were trimmed to 150 nt and grouped according to their 12-nt molecular barcodes. Within each barcode group, reads were sub-clustered at a 15% Levenshtein threshold, and quality-weighted consensus sequences were built per RNA molecule. Non-functional sequences were filtered out, along with any lower-count sequence sitting one edit away from another sequence. Barcode sub-clusters with fewer than 20% of the maximum read count were removed, based on fitting two negative binomial distributions. The public reads were reanalyzed by TCRdb: fastp trimming at Q25, MiXCR alignment, in-frame beta chains only. Each entry is one CDR3 protein sequence, shown with its most common DNA and genes. These V and J calls rely on TCRdb rather than the paper's analysis. In all, the sample holds approximately 320,000 distinct CDR3 sequences, and roughly 24% of those were seen once. The ten largest clones take up 0.74% of the sample.

From its cysteine to its phenylalanine, the CDR3 spans 11 amino acids. Only the CDR3 region is kept as DNA, spanning 33 bases read in frame from base 1. V is clipped by 3 bases and J by 5 bases, and the sequence between their germline boundaries is 2 bases long. CDR1 and CDR2 are read off the germline V gene as MDHEN and SYDVKM. These data belong to a study of molecular identifiers for immune sequencing clone quantification (dated by TCRdb to the late 2010s). General notes on the study: For a replicate experiment, RNA from roughly 18,000 or 92,000 naive CD8 T cells was divided into five aliquots, and four of the five aliquots were sequenced. This methods study benchmarked molecular-identifier clustering-based TCR repertoire sequencing (MIDCIRS) and TCR RNA copy counting, using CD8 T cells to do so.

The paper as a whole reports these results and caveats: When barcode sub-clustering was not used, chimeric consensus sequences inflated TCR diversity, with chimeras reaching as high as 47%. The naive libraries included spiked-in Jurkat TCR RNA (approximately 11 copies' worth), and this RNA is not part of the donor repertoire. In CMV-specific effector cells, clones with more than 20 RNA copies accounted for over 97% of molecules, whereas in naive cells such clones accounted for under 1%. Even against a background of 850,000 to 1,000,000 naive CD8 T cells, spiked-in Jurkat TCR RNA amounting to a single cell's worth was reported to be detectable. Modeling gave around 3 recovered TCR RNA copies per cell versus around 10 by digital PCR, implying around 31% capture efficiency. The sizes of highly expanded clones could end up underestimated when identical TCR molecules share a barcode.

Libraries of naive CD8 T cells were generated from about 19,000 to 1,100,000 sorted cells, with 10%, 30% or 50% of the purified RNA used. On a BD FACSAria II, naive CD8 T cells were FACS-sorted as CD8+CD4-CCR7+CD45RA+ and collected into RLT Plus buffer. Detection sensitivity was tested by spiking Jurkat RNA equal to roughly ten TCR copies' worth into samples containing about 20,000-1,100,000 naive CD8 T cells. Enrichment of CD8 T cells was done with RosetteSep CD8+ T Cell Enrichment Cocktail plus Ficoll-Paque, and ACK red cell lysis came afterward. The rearranged chain carries TRBV28 and TRBJ1-5; the D gene is unclear. The TCR sequence derives from a human donor in good health. Some libraries in this study had Jurkat cell RNA spiked in. Material: naive CD8+ T cells from blood, with Jurkat cell RNA spiked in. The cell subset or site label, read with the paper, signifies: FACS-sorted CD8+CD4-CCR7+CD45RA+ naive T cells. The CDR3 protein sequence reads: CASSLDQPQHF. The nucleotide sequence reads TGTGCCAGCAGTTTGGATCAGCCCCAGCATTTT. Joined to the reference TRBV28 and TRBJ1-5 proteins, this CDR3 gives the full variable domain: DVKVTQSSRYLVKRTGEKVFLECVQDMDHENMFWYRQDPGLGLRLIYFSYDVKMKEKGDIPEGYSVSREKKERFSLILESASTNQTSMYLCASSLDQPQHFGDGTRLSIL.